This note documents a single T cell receptor beta chain sequence. The target antigen is unknown. This entry belongs to a study of blood T cells in healthy people across ages. Findings and limits, study-wide: Diversity estimates from one million T cells were considered underestimates.

CDR3 size: 15 residues. Germline lookup yields CDR1 SEHNR and CDR2 FQNEAQ (reference sequence). Trimming took 3 bases from V and 5 from J, leaving 16 bases between them. Primed by a sample-barcoded 5' primer and a J-beta primer mix, a second PCR proceeded for about 6 to 12 cycles. One entry per CDR3 protein, called by TCRdb with MiXCR from the 5' RACE reads. Of around 400,000 distinct CDR3 sequences listed, roughly half are singletons. The sequencing input was blood. The chain joins TRBV7-9 to TRBJ2-5, with D uncertain. This TCR was recovered from a man in his sixties in good health. CDR3 protein: CASSFGSPTGETQYF. The CDR3 bases are TGTGCCAGCAGCTTTGGTAGCCCCACGGGCGAGACCCAGTACTTC.